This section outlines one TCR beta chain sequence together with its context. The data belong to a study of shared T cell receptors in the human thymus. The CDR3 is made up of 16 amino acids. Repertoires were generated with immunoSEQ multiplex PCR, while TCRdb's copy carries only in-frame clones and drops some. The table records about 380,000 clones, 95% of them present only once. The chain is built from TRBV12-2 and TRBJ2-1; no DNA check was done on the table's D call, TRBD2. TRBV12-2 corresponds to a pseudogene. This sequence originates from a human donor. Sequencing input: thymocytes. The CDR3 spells CASRLAGRESYNEQFF. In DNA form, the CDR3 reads TGTGCAAGTCGCTTAGCGGGGCGGGAGTCCTACAATGAGCAGTTCTTC.